Below are 28 T cell receptor beta chains sequenced from a single sample in a study of beta chain features in type 1 diabetes. Expressed TCRB transcripts were sequenced because the entire RNA isolate underwent reverse transcription. Sequencing used immunoSEQ multiplex PCR; TCRdb keeps in-frame clones, though not all of them. Of about half a million clones listed, 30% are singletons. Sequenced input: naive CD4+ T cells from blood. The origin of the receptors is a man between 18 and 35 years old in good health.

This clone has more than one count but fewer than ten. This chain uses TRBV18 with TRBJ1-3; 7 bases are shared with TRBD1. The germline gives CDR1 KGHSH, CDR2 LQKENI. There are 16 residues in the CDR3. V was pared by 2 bases and J by 4 bases, with 8 bases of the junction left unmatched. Written as DNA, the CDR3 is TGTGCCAGCTCACCAGTTTCGACAGGGCCAGGAAACACCATATATTTT. It codes for CASSPVSTGPGNTIYF.

This clone was counted between two and nine times. The gene calls are TRBV6-1 and TRBJ1-1; perhaps TRBD1 as D (6 bases). Germline-derived CDR1 and CDR2 are MNHNS and SASEGT. CDR3 size: 13 residues. V dropped 3 bases and J dropped 3 bases, with 8 bases sitting between them. CDR3 sequence: CASSDGQYTEAFF. CDR3 DNA sequence: TGTGCCAGCAGTGATGGACAGTACACTGAAGCTTTCTTT.

The genes are TRBV7-9 and TRBJ2-3, with D possibly being TRBD1 (5 bases). This CDR3 comprises 15 residues. Germline CDR1 and CDR2: SEHNR and FQNEAQ (reference sequence). With 5 bases removed from V and 4 bases from J, the gap between germline ends came to 16 bases. This CDR3 is CASSLGRTTADTQYF. DNA of the CDR3: TGTGCCAGCAGCCTAGGCCGGACAACAGCAGATACGCAGTATTTT.

V gene TRBV7-9 combines with J gene TRBJ2-1; TRBD2 matches at 10 bases. With V trimmed by 5 bases and J by 9 bases, 13 bases remained unmatched. CDR1 and CDR2 from the germline V gene are SEHNR and FQNEAQ (reference sequence). The CDR3 spans 16 residues. CDR3 protein: CASSGAGSGRLGEQFF. CDR3 bases: TGTGCCAGCAGCGGAGCTGGTAGCGGGAGGTTGGGTGAGCAGTTCTTC.

J is TRBJ2-5 and V is TRBV2; 8 positions agree with TRBD1. From germline, CDR1 is SNHLY and CDR2 FYNNEI. V was pared by 3 bases and J by 5 bases, with 5 bases of the junction left unmatched. The CDR3 contains 14 residues. CDR3 residues: CASSDRTGRETQYF. The CDR3 DNA reads TGTGCCAGCAGTGATAGGACAGGGAGGGAGACCCAGTACTTC.

This clone came up a few times. Other nucleotide sequences in the sample specify the same CDR3. The genes are TRBV30 and TRBJ1-2; D is perhaps TRBD1 (5 bases). Germline V gene sequence: CDR1 GTSNPN, CDR2 SVGIG (reference sequence). The germline V and J ends were trimmed by 0 bases and 5 bases, with 10 bases remaining between them. The length of the CDR3 is 13 residues. The DNA of the CDR3 is TGTGCCTGGAGTGTCGGCCAGGGATATGGCTACACCTTC. Translation: CAWSVGQGYGYTF.

This clone was counted between two and nine times. DNA of the CDR3: TGTGCCAGCAGCTTAGCTTTCGGCGGGAGGGTTGCCGGGGAGCTGTTTTTT. Translation gives CASSLAFGGRVAGELFF. The gene calls are TRBV7-2 and TRBJ2-2, with TRBD2 identical over 9 bases. From germline, CDR1 is SGHTA and CDR2 FQGNSA. With 0 bases clipped from V and 6 bases from J, the junction kept 8 bases outside the gene matches. The CDR3 is 17 amino acids.

This clone has a handful of counts. V is TRBV13 and J is TRBJ2-5; perhaps TRBD1 as D (6 bases). Germline V CDR1 and CDR2: PRHDT, FYEKMQ (reference sequence). V was pared by 3 bases and J by 4 bases, with 15 bases between. The CDR3 covers 15 residues. CDR3 coding DNA: TGTGCCAGCAGCTTTAAACAGGGTTTATCAGAGACCCAGTACTTC. Translation gives CASSFKQGLSETQYF.

Only a few counts were recorded for this clone. This chain uses TRBV7-9 with TRBJ1-1; 7 bases map to TRBD1. Germline values: CDR1 SEHNR, CDR2 FQNEAQ (reference sequence). Germline trimming cut 2 bases from V and 10 bases from J; bases unmatched to any gene: 4. CDR3 length equals 12 residues. The CDR3 DNA follows: TGTGCCAGCAGCTTACCAACAGGGGCAGCTTTCTTT. Its translation: CASSLPTGAAFF. Full variable domain (missing parts from reference TRBV7-9 and TRBJ1-1): DTGVSQNPRHKITKRGQNVTFRCDPISEHNRLYWYRQTLGQGPEFLTYFQNEAQLEKSRLLSDRFSAERPKGSFSTLEIQRTEQGDSAMYLCASSLPTGAAFFGQGTRLTVV.

The count of this clone is one. The chain employs TRBV5-1 and TRBJ1-5; D uncertain. CDR1 is SGHRS and CDR2 is YFSETQ in the germline V gene. This CDR3 region has 16 residues. Between the trimmed V and J ends, which lost 2 bases and 2 bases, there was a span of 14 bases. The CDR3 bases are TGCGCCAGCAGCTTCAACCCGACCTATGGCAATCAGCCCCAGCATTTT. Amino acids: CASSFNPTYGNQPQHF.

A few counts support this clone. CDR3 region: CASSSSGGRTDTQYF. In DNA form, the CDR3 reads TGTGCCAGCAGCTCTAGCGGGGGCCGCACAGATACGCAGTATTTT. J is TRBJ2-3 and V is TRBV7-9; 10 bases match TRBD2. Looked up from germline, CDR1 is SEHNR and CDR2 is FQNEAQ (reference sequence). This CDR3 is 15 amino acids long. J lost 1 base, V lost 4 bases, and 2 bases had no gene match.

V usage is TRBV4-2 and J usage is TRBJ1-3, with D unclear. This CDR3 has 13 amino acids. Per germline, CDR1 LGHNA and CDR2 YNFKEQ. Trimming removed 0 bases from V and 3 bases from J, with 3 bases in between. The CDR3 protein is CASSQDLGNTIYF. The CDR3 bases are TGTGCCAGCAGCCAAGATCTTGGAAACACCATATATTTT.

The chain combines TRBV25-1 with TRBJ2-5; TRBD2 is a possible D gene (6 bases). Germline V gene lookup returns CDR1 MGHDK and CDR2 SYGVNS. The V gene lost 0 bases and the J gene lost 5 bases, with 16 bases spanning the gap. CDR3 length: 16 amino acids. CDR3 region: CASSEYGVAVSETQYF. The CDR3 DNA follows: TGTGCCAGCAGTGAATATGGGGTAGCGGTTAGTGAGACCCAGTACTTC.

This rearrangement joins TRBV11-2 to TRBJ1-2; 7 positions match TRBD1. V was pared by 5 bases and J by 6 bases, with 6 bases of the junction left unmatched. CDR3 length: 13 amino acids. Germline CDR1 and CDR2: SGHAT and FQNNGV. The CDR3 spells CASSPDRVHGYTF. The CDR3 DNA follows: TGTGCCAGCAGCCCTGACAGGGTACATGGCTACACCTTC.

The CDR3 DNA sequence: TGCGCCAGCAGCCCGGGACTAGCGGGAGCCTACGAGCAGTACTTC. Translating it yields CASSPGLAGAYEQYF. The gene calls are TRBV5-1 and TRBJ2-7; TRBD2 aligns across 14 bases. Germline CDR1 is SGHRS and CDR2 is YFSETQ. V gave up 4 bases and J gave up 2 bases; unmatched junction bases: 2. The CDR3 sequence is 15 residues long.

This clone was counted a few times. The rearrangement joins TRBV5-4 to TRBJ2-1; TRBD2 agrees at 13 bases. The CDR3 runs 15 residues. Looked up from germline, CDR1 is SGHNT and CDR2 is YYREEE (reference sequence). The V segment lost 2 bases and the J segment 5 bases; nucleotides outside the gene matches: 1. DNA for the CDR3: TGTGCCAGCAGCTTCGGACTAGCGGGGGACAATGAGCAGTTCTTC. It specifies CASSFGLAGDNEQFF.

In its sample, this clone was seen a few times. The V call is TRBV9, the J call TRBJ2-1; maybe TRBD2 (5 bases). CDR3 length: 12 residues. Germline CDR1 is SGDLS and CDR2 is YYNGEE. V was clipped by 4 bases and J by 9 bases, with 11 bases between them. The CDR3 loop is CASSPTSFEQFF. CDR3 coding DNA: TGTGCCAGCAGCCCTACTAGTTTTGAGCAGTTCTTC.

The gene calls are TRBV18 and TRBJ1-1, with D tentatively TRBD1 (6 bases). The CDR3 sequence is 15 residues long. Germline V gives CDR1 KGHSH, CDR2 LQKENI. Trimming took off 3 bases at V and 1 base at J, with 12 bases between the two ends. The DNA of the CDR3 is TGTGCCAGCTCACCCCAGGGGAGCTGGAACACTGAAGCTTTCTTT. It yields the protein CASSPQGSWNTEAFF.

This clone was seen more than once but under ten times. The chain carries TRBV7-2 and TRBJ2-2; D gene uncertain. Germline V gene sequence: CDR1 SGHTA, CDR2 FQGNSA. V was clipped by 3 bases and J by 7 bases, with 6 bases between them. The CDR3 runs 12 residues. CDR3 nucleotides: TGTGCCAGCAGCTTCCTCAGCGGGGAGCTGTTTTTT. As protein: CASSFLSGELFF.

J is TRBJ2-7 and V is TRBV25-1; D gene ambiguous. The CDR3 runs to 11 residues. The V end was cut by 2 bases, the J end by 3 bases, with 2 bases between. Germline V lookup: CDR1 MGHDK, CDR2 SYGVNS. CDR3 bases: TGTGCCAGCAGTGAAAACTACGAGCAGTACTTC. Encoded protein: CASSENYEQYF.

This clone was observed a few times. This chain joins TRBV9 and TRBJ2-7; no clear D gene. With 3 bases removed from V and 0 bases from J, the gap between germline ends came to 10 bases. This CDR3 is 14 amino acids long. Per the germline V gene, CDR1 is SGDLS and CDR2 is YYNGEE. The CDR3 sequence: CASSARLHSYEQYF. Here the CDR3 DNA reads TGTGCCAGCAGCGCCCGACTCCACTCCTACGAGCAGTACTTC.

This clone has more than one count but fewer than ten. Additional DNA sequences in this sample encode the identical CDR3. This rearrangement joins TRBV30 to TRBJ2-7; 7 nucleotides line up with TRBD1. The CDR3 covers 12 residues. Trimming cost V 5 bases and J 4 bases; bases outside gene matches: 5. In germline, CDR1 is GTSNPN, CDR2 SVGIG (reference sequence). The CDR3 region has the DNA TGTGCCTGGCGGGGACAGACATACGAGCAGTACTTC. Residues: CAWRGQTYEQYF.

There are a few counts of this clone. The rearrangement uses TRBV29-1 and TRBJ2-3, with 8 bases matching TRBD2. V gave up 3 bases and J gave up 3 bases; unmatched junction bases: 2. The germline V gene encodes CDR1 SQVTM and CDR2 ANQGSEA. This CDR3 region has 13 residues. The CDR3 nucleotides are TGCAGCGTTGATCGGGAGGGAACAGATACGCAGTATTTT. Protein sequence: CSVDREGTDTQYF.

The genes are TRBV7-2 and TRBJ2-3; D is unclear. Trimming left V 8 bases short and J 2 bases short, with 5 bases between. The CDR3 spans 11 residues. Germline V gene data show CDR1 as SGHTA and CDR2 as FQGNSA. In DNA form, the CDR3 reads TGTGCCAGCGGCACCACAGATACGCAGTATTTT. It codes for CASGTTDTQYF.

The V call is TRBV29-1, the J call TRBJ2-7; D remains unclear. CDR1 SQVTM and CDR2 ANQGSEA come from the germline V gene. CDR3 length: 11 amino acids. Trimming shortened V by 8 bases and J by 4 bases, and 12 bases separated the two germline ends. This CDR3 reads CSISSAYEQYF. The DNA of the CDR3 is TGCAGCATTTCGTCTGCTTACGAGCAGTACTTC.

The rearrangement joins TRBV5-1 to TRBJ2-2; D is possibly TRBD2 (6 bases). Germline V gene sequence: CDR1 SGHRS, CDR2 YFSETQ. This CDR3 contains 13 residues. The V and J ends lost 10 bases and 3 bases respectively, with 13 bases between them. CDR3 nucleotides: TGCGCCTCGCGGCGGGGAGACACCGGGGAGCTGTTTTTT. This gives the protein CASRRGDTGELFF.

The genes are TRBV15 and TRBJ1-2, with TRBD1 matching over 10 bases. The CDR3 runs 13 residues. From germline, CDR1 is LNHNV and CDR2 YYDKDF (reference sequence). V was pared by 6 bases and J by 4 bases, with 2 bases of the junction left unmatched. CDR3 nucleotides: TGTGCCACCAGGCGGGACAGGGGCTATGGCTACACCTTC. This gives the protein CATRRDRGYGYTF.

This clone turned up a few times. This rearrangement joins TRBV5-5 to TRBJ2-1; no clear D. This CDR3 has 15 amino acids. Germline assignment: CDR1 SGHKS and CDR2 YYEKEE (reference sequence). The germline V and J ends were trimmed by 0 bases and 1 base, with 8 bases remaining between them. In nucleotides, the CDR3 is TGTGCCAGCAGCTTGGTACCTACTTCCTACAATGAGCAGTTCTTC. Protein: CASSLVPTSYNEQFF.